This record concerns one T cell receptor (beta chain) sequence. Assay: immunoSEQ multiplex PCR; the TCRdb copy retains only in-frame clones and omits some. The table has 100,000 to 150,000 clones, approximately 85% seen once. These data belong to a study of blood T cell repertoires in COVID-19. Study context: The United States, Italy and Spain provided the acute and convalescent COVID-19 samples.

The germline V gene encodes CDR1 LGHDT and CDR2 YNNKEL (reference sequence). Trimming at V came to 6 bases and at J to 5 bases, leaving 14 bases not matched to a gene. The CDR3 runs 18 residues. The genes are TRBV3-1 (or the pseudogene TRBV3-2) and TRBJ2-3, with 13 bases lining up with TRBD2. Specimen: peripheral blood. The clonotype originates from a human donor in a cohort sampled during active COVID-19. DNA for the CDR3: TGTGCCAGCAGTCCGACCACGGGACTAGCGGGGTGGATAGATACGCAGTATTTT. This codes for CASSPTTGLAGWIDTQYF.